A single sample gave rise to the 17 T cell receptor beta chains below, sequenced in a study of cytomegalovirus exposure and HLA in healthy donors (dated by TCRdb to 2017 to 2019). To prepare the library, the immunoSEQ multiplex PCR assay was applied. The multiplex PCR relied on a mix of 60 forward primers for TCR Vbeta segments and 13 reverse primers for TCR Jbeta segments. TCRdb stores this immuneACCESS table with in-frame sequences only. Part of the clones is absent; in the studies checked, under half of the shortfall reflects unresolved V genes, and no reason is known for the rest. The sample table lists approximately 160,000 clones, 65% to 85% of them with a count of one. Together, the top ten hold around 2.8% of the sample. Input material: PBMCs. The receptors were sampled from a woman aged 40-49 years in good health and CMV-seropositive.

CDR3 DNA: TGTGCCAGCAGTACTACCGGGACAGGGGGGTATGGCTACACCTTC. It is translated as CASSTTGTGGYGYTF. This chain joins TRBV6-1 and TRBJ1-2; 11 bases agree with TRBD1. CDR1 and CDR2 from the germline V gene are MNHNS and SASEGT. V was clipped by 5 bases and J by 5 bases; unmatched bases: 7. The CDR3 is made up of 15 amino acids.

The chain carries TRBV29-1 and TRBJ1-5, with 7 positions matching TRBD1. The CDR3 covers 13 residues. Unmatched junction bases numbered 5, after V lost 4 bases and J lost 5 bases. The germline V gene has CDR1 SQVTM and CDR2 ANQGSEA. CDR3 in amino acids: CSVVKGADQPQHF. Written as DNA, the CDR3 is TGCAGCGTTGTGAAGGGGGCGGATCAGCCCCAGCATTTT.

The V call is TRBV5-1, the J call TRBJ2-5; 8 bases match TRBD1. There are 14 residues in the CDR3. Trimming at V came to 2 bases and at J to 5 bases, leaving 5 bases not matched to a gene. The germline V gene has CDR1 SGHRS and CDR2 YFSETQ. The CDR3 DNA reads as TGCGCCAGCAGCTTCCAGGGGGCCGAGGAGACCCAGTACTTC. The encoded protein is CASSFQGAEETQYF.

The chain combines TRBV19 with TRBJ2-3, with TRBD2 identical over 12 bases. The CDR3 runs to 16 residues. J lost 0 bases, V lost 4 bases, and 2 bases had no gene match. Germline values: CDR1 LNHDA, CDR2 SQIVND (reference sequence). The CDR3 region has the DNA TGTGCCAGTAGTAGCGGACTAGCGGGGAGCACAGATACGCAGTATTTT. It codes for CASSSGLAGSTDTQYF.

This clone was detected only a few times. This chain uses TRBV7-2 with TRBJ1-4, with D perhaps matching TRBD1 (5 bases). This CDR3 spans 14 amino acids. The germline V gene encodes CDR1 SGHTA and CDR2 FQGNSA. Between the trimmed V and J ends, which lost 5 bases and 5 bases, there was a span of 12 bases. CDR3 amino acids: CASSKEGVNEKLFF. In nucleotides, the CDR3 is TGTGCCAGCAGCAAAGAAGGGGTGAATGAAAAACTGTTTTTT.

The chain uses TRBV11-3 and TRBJ2-3, with TRBD2 matching over 11 bases. The junction had 4 bases not matched to a gene; V was cut back by 2 bases and J by 3 bases. The CDR3 runs to 16 residues. The germline V gene has CDR1 SGHNT and CDR2 YENEEA. CDR3 coding DNA: TGTGCCAGCAGCTTAATAGCGGGAGGGCGTACAGATACGCAGTATTTT. Amino acids: CASSLIAGGRTDTQYF.

The CDR3, as DNA: TGCGCCAGCAGCTTGGGGGGGAGGGACGAGCAGTACTTC. Translating it yields CASSLGGRDEQYF. V gene TRBV5-1 combines with J gene TRBJ2-5, with TRBD2 matching over 7 bases. The J call could be wrong; TRBJ2-7 is a better fit for the DNA end. The length of the CDR3 is 13 residues. Germline-derived CDR1 and CDR2 are SGHRS and YFSETQ.

This clone has a handful of counts. The chain has TRBV4-3 and TRBJ2-7; TRBD2 agrees at 8 bases. V lost 5 bases and J lost 3; bases outside the gene matches: 9. Germline CDR1 and CDR2: LGHNA and YSLEER. The CDR3 contains 15 residues. The CDR3 DNA follows: TGCGCCAGCAGCTCAAACTGGGGACTAGACTACGAGCAGTACTTC. Residues: CASSSNWGLDYEQYF.

This rearrangement joins TRBV11-3 to TRBJ2-1; 14 bases map to TRBD2. The ends lost 1 base at V and 9 bases at J; junction bases unmatched: 2. The CDR3 runs to 15 residues. The germline CDR1 and CDR2 sequences are SGHNT and YENEEA. CDR3 in amino acids: CASSLGLAGGSEQFF. In DNA, the CDR3 is TGTGCCAGCAGCTTAGGACTAGCGGGAGGGAGTGAGCAGTTCTTC.

The genes are TRBV5-1 and TRBJ1-1; 7 positions match TRBD1. There are 15 residues in the CDR3. Germline values: CDR1 SGHRS, CDR2 YFSETQ. Trimming took 3 bases from V and 4 from J; bases not matched to a gene: 9. CDR3 nucleotides: TGCGCCAGCAGCTCCGACAGGGCGGGGTTCACTGAAGCTTTCTTT. The encoded protein is CASSSDRAGFTEAFF.

V gene TRBV7-9 combines with J gene TRBJ2-3; 11 bases are shared with TRBD1. V gave up 5 bases and J gave up 6 bases; unmatched junction bases: 7. Germline V gene sequence: CDR1 SEHNR, CDR2 FQNEAQ (reference sequence). The CDR3 loop spans 15 amino acids. The CDR3 here is CASSPGQGEMDTQYF. Here the CDR3 DNA reads TGTGCCAGCAGCCCGGGACAGGGGGAAATGGATACGCAGTATTTT. The full variable domain, with the rest looked up from reference TRBV7-9 and TRBJ2-3, is DTGVSQNPRHKITKRGQNVTFRCDPISEHNRLYWYRQTLGQGPEFLTYFQNEAQLEKSRLLSDRFSAERPKGSFSTLEIQRTEQGDSAMYLCASSPGQGEMDTQYFGPGTRLTVL.

The chain uses TRBV6-5 and TRBJ1-1; no clear D gene. The length of the CDR3 is 15 residues. V shed 8 bases and J shed 4 bases, with 20 bases lying between them. Germline V lookup: CDR1 MNHEY, CDR2 SVGAGI. In nucleotides, the CDR3 is TGTGCCAGCTCTTCCCCCGGGGAGGGCGGCACTGAAGCTTTCTTT. It is translated as CASSSPGEGGTEAFF.

In its sample, this clone was seen once. This chain joins TRBV11-3 and TRBJ2-7; no reliable D call. Germline V gene data show CDR1 as SGHNT and CDR2 as YENEEA. This CDR3 is built from 12 residues. V was pared by 1 base and J by 8 bases, with 9 bases between. CDR3 in amino acids: CASSLGRAQQYF. The CDR3 bases are TGTGCCAGCAGCTTAGGCCGCGCCCAGCAGTACTTC.

The rearrangement uses TRBV9 and TRBJ1-1, with TRBD1 as a possible D gene (6 bases). V lost 0 bases and J 3 bases, leaving 12 bases between the germline ends. Germline CDR1 is SGDLS and CDR2 is YYNGEE. The CDR3 covers 15 residues. The CDR3 sequence is CASSVAQGRDTEAFF. DNA for the CDR3: TGTGCCAGCAGCGTAGCCCAGGGGAGGGACACTGAAGCTTTCTTT.

The V and J genes are TRBV7-6 and TRBJ2-1; 8 nucleotides align to TRBD2. CDR1 is SGHVS, CDR2 FNYEAQ, per germline. CDR3 length: 16 residues. V was clipped by 6 bases and J by 0 bases; unmatched bases: 7. In DNA, the CDR3 is TGTGCCAGCAGTGCGGTAGCGGGAAACTCCTACAATGAGCAGTTCTTC. Encoded protein: CASSAVAGNSYNEQFF.

The chain links TRBV5-1 to TRBJ2-3; 8 positions agree with TRBD1. The CDR3 extends over 15 amino acids. With V trimmed by 4 bases and J by 8 bases, 12 bases remained unmatched. The germline V gene has CDR1 SGHRS and CDR2 YFSETQ. The chain's CDR3 is CASSPPTGVIGTQYF. The CDR3 nucleotides read TGCGCCAGCAGCCCCCCGACAGGGGTTATCGGTACGCAGTATTTT. The variable domain in full, with the rest retrieved from reference TRBV5-1 and TRBJ2-3, is KAGVTQTPRYLIKTRGQQVTLSCSPISGHRSVSWYQQTPGQGLQFLFEYFSETQRNKGNFPGRFSGRQFSNSRSEMNVSTLELGDSALYLCASSPPTGVIGTQYFGPGTRLTVL.

The gene calls are TRBV28 and TRBJ1-2, with TRBD1 matching over 8 bases. Germline V gene lookup returns CDR1 MDHEN and CDR2 SYDVKM. With 7 bases clipped from V and 7 bases from J, the junction kept 14 bases outside the gene matches. This CDR3 is 15 amino acids long. DNA of the CDR3: TGTGCCAGCACTACTCCGACAGGGGTATTCGGTGGCTACACCTTC. Translated, it gives CASTTPTGVFGGYTF.